The 13 T cell receptor beta chains listed next were all sequenced from one sample in a study of T cells expressing NK-cell markers. TCRdb reprocessed the 5' RACE reads and reports one entry per CDR3 protein, with no DNA. In all, the sample yields 350,000 to 400,000 distinct CDR3 sequences. Sequencing was carried out using blood T cells: a sorted CD56 or NKG2C T cell subset, CD4+ or CD8+ T cells, or bulk PBMC T cells (not recorded which). The origin of the receptors is a woman in her fifties or sixties in good health.

V is TRBV29-1 and J is TRBJ1-2. In germline, CDR1 is SQVTM, CDR2 ANQGSEA. CDR3 size: 13 residues. CDR3 protein: CSVEYSFKYGYTF.

The rearrangement uses TRBV24-1 and TRBJ2-1; TCRdb names TRBD2, which stays unverified in the absence of DNA. The V gene's germline CDR1 is KGHDR and CDR2 SFDVKD. This CDR3 contains 14 residues. The CDR3 protein is CATSGLAGANEQFF.

The chain couples TRBV5-1 to TRBJ1-1; TCRdb picks TRBD1, but there is no DNA to check that call. Germline assignment: CDR1 SGHRS and CDR2 YFSETQ. This CDR3 is built from 18 residues. The CDR3 spells CASSLSFWVGGLNTEAFF.

This chain uses TRBV4-1 with TRBJ2-3; TCRdb's assignment of TRBD1 cannot be checked, as there is no DNA. The germline gives CDR1 MGHRA, CDR2 YSYEKL. The CDR3 spans 14 residues. This chain's CDR3 is CASSQVGLSDTQYF.

The genes are TRBV24-1 and TRBJ1-2; as DNA is missing, the TRBD1 call by TCRdb cannot be tested. Germline values: CDR1 KGHDR, CDR2 SFDVKD. This CDR3 comprises 14 residues. CDR3 region: CATSGDGTGYGYTF.

The V gene is TRBV20-1, the J gene TRBJ2-3. This CDR3 is built from 15 residues. From germline, CDR1 is DFQATT and CDR2 SNEGSKA (reference sequence). The CDR3 protein is CSARGSEQSTDTQYF.

CDR3 residues: CSASLASGSRGETQYF. This chain uses TRBV20-1 with TRBJ2-5; the TCRdb call, TRBD2, lacks DNA for checking. This CDR3 region has 16 residues. Germline V gives CDR1 DFQATT, CDR2 SNEGSKA (reference sequence).

The chain combines TRBV25-1 with TRBJ2-3; with no DNA, the TCRdb D assignment of TRBD2 cannot be verified. The CDR3 extends over 17 amino acids. Germline CDR1 reads MGHDK; CDR2 reads SYGVNS. The CDR3 spells CASSEGVTSGHTDTQYF.

The chain uses TRBV20-1 and TRBJ2-2; TCRdb calls TRBD2, which cannot be checked without DNA. The germline gives CDR1 DFQATT, CDR2 SNEGSKA (reference sequence). The CDR3 covers 18 residues. The CDR3 loop is CSARDPGTSGLNTGELFF.

J is TRBJ2-3 and V is TRBV7-9; the TCRdb D gene call, TRBD2, has no DNA to confirm it. The CDR3 is made up of 17 amino acids. In germline, CDR1 is SEHNR, CDR2 FQNEAQ (reference sequence). The CDR3 sequence is CASSLVPSGRYTDTQYF.

Here the CDR3 reads CASSGFATGGNEKLFF. The J gene is TRBJ1-4, the V gene TRBV25-1; the D gene TCRdb calls, TRBD1, cannot be checked with no DNA. Per the germline V gene, CDR1 is MGHDK and CDR2 is SYGVNS. The CDR3 length is 16 residues. Complete variable domain (other parts from reference TRBV25-1 and TRBJ1-4): EADIYQTPRYLVIGTGKKITLECSQTMGHDKMYWYQQDPGMELHLIHYSYGVNSTEKGDLSSESTVSRIRTEHFPLTLESARPSHTSQYLCASSGFATGGNEKLFFGSGTQLSVL.

The rearrangement joins TRBV4-1 to TRBJ2-5. Germline CDR1 is MGHRA and CDR2 is YSYEKL. The CDR3 runs 15 residues. The CDR3 region is CASSQDPAVQETQYF.

The chain is built from TRBV7-8 and TRBJ2-4; absent DNA, TCRdb's TRBD2 call cannot be checked. Germline CDR1 reads SGHVS; CDR2 reads FQNEAQ. The length of the CDR3 is 16 residues. The CDR3 sequence: CASSSLGDRSKNIQYF.